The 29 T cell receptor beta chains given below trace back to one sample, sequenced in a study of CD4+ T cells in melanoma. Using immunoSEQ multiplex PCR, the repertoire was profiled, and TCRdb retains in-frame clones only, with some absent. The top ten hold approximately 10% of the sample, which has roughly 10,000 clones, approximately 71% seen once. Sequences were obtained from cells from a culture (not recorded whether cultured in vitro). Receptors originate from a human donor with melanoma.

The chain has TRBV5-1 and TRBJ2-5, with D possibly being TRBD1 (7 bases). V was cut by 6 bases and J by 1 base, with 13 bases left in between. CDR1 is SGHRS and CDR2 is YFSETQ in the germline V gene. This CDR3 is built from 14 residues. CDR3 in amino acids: CASNNQGGQETQYF. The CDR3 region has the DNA TGCGCCAGCAACAACCAGGGGGGCCAAGAGACCCAGTACTTC. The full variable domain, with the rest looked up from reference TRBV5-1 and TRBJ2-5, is KAGVTQTPRYLIKTRGQQVTLSCSPISGHRSVSWYQQTPGQGLQFLFEYFSETQRNKGNFPGRFSGRQFSNSRSEMNVSTLELGDSALYLCASNNQGGQETQYFGPGTRLLVL.

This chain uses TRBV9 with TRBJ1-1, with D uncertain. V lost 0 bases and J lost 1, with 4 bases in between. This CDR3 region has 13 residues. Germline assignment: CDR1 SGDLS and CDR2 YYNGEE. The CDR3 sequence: CASSVEGNTEAFF. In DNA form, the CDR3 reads TGTGCCAGCAGCGTAGAGGGGAACACTGAAGCTTTCTTT.

In nucleotides, the CDR3 is TGTGCCAGTAGACAGGGGGACGGGGAGCTGTTTTTT. Protein sequence: CASRQGDGELFF. The rearrangement joins TRBV19 to TRBJ2-2; TRBD1 matches 8 bases. This CDR3 spans 12 amino acids. Trimming removed 6 bases from V and 7 bases from J; junction bases left unmatched: 1. Germline V gives CDR1 LNHDA, CDR2 SQIVND (reference sequence).

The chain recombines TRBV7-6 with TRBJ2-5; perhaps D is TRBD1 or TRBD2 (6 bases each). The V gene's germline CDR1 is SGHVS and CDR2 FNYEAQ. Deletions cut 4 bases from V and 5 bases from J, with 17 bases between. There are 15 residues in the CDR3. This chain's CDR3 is CASSSFGGRWETQYF. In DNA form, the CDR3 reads TGTGCCAGCAGCTCGTTTGGGGGGCGTTGGGAGACCCAGTACTTC.

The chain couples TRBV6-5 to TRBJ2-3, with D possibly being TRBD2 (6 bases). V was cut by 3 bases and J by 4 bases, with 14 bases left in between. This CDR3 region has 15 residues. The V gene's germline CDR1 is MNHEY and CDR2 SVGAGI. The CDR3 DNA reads TGTGCCAGCAGTTATCGGGGACTTCTCGCAGATACGCAGTATTTT. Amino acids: CASSYRGLLADTQYF.

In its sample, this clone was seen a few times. This chain's CDR3 is CASSLRAFGRPQHF. In DNA, the CDR3 is TGTGCCAGCAGTTTAAGGGCTTTTGGTAGACCCCAGCATTTT. The V gene is TRBV27, the J gene TRBJ1-5; the D is unclear. Looked up from germline, CDR1 is MNHEY and CDR2 is SMNVEV (reference sequence). V gave up 2 bases and J gave up 10 bases, with 15 bases separating them. The CDR3 runs 14 residues.

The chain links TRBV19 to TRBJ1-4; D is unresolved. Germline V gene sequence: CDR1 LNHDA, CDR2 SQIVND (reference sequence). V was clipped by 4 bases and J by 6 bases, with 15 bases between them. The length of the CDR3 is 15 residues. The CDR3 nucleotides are TGTGCCAGTAGTAGCATACAGCTCGCTGATGAAAAACTGTTTTTT. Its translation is CASSSIQLADEKLFF. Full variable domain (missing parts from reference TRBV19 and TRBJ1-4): DGGITQSPKYLFRKEGQNVTLSCEQNLNHDAMYWYRQDPGQGLRLIYYSQIVNDFQKGDIAEGYSVSREKKESFPLTVTSAQKNPTAFYLCASSSIQLADEKLFFGSGTQLSVL.

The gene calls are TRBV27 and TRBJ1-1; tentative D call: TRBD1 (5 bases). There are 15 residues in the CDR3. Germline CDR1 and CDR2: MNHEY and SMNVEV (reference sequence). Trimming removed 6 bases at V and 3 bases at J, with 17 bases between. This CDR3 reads CASSPLRGLYTEAFF. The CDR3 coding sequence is TGTGCCAGCAGCCCTCTCCGGGGACTTTACACTGAAGCTTTCTTT.

CDR3 sequence: CASGLAPRQGPNTGELFF. The CDR3 region has the DNA TGTGCTAGTGGTTTGGCGCCTAGACAGGGCCCGAACACCGGGGAGCTGTTTTTT. The rearrangement uses TRBV12-5 and TRBJ2-2; 7 bases line up with TRBD1. The CDR3 has 18 amino acids. Germline values: CDR1 LGHNT, CDR2 FRNRAP. V lost 1 base and J lost 0; bases outside the gene matches: 8. Filled out from reference TRBV12-5 and TRBJ2-2, the complete variable domain reads DARVTQTPRHKVTEMGQEVTMRCQPILGHNTVFWYRQTMMQGLELLAYFRNRAPLDDSGMPKDRFSAEMPDATLATLKIQPSEPRDSAVYFCASGLAPRQGPNTGELFFGEGSRLTVL.

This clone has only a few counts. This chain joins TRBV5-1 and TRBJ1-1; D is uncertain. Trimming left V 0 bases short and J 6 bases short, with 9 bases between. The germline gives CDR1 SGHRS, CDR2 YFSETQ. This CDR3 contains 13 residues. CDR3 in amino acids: CASSLAGQAEAFF. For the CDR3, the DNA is TGCGCCAGCAGCTTGGCCGGCCAGGCTGAAGCTTTCTTT.

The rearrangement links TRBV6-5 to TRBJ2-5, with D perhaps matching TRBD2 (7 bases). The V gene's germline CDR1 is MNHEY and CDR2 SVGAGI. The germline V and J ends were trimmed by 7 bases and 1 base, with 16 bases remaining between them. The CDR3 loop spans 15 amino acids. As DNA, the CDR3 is TGTGCCAGCACACGAAGGGGGGGACGCCAAGAGACCCAGTACTTC. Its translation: CASTRRGGRQETQYF.

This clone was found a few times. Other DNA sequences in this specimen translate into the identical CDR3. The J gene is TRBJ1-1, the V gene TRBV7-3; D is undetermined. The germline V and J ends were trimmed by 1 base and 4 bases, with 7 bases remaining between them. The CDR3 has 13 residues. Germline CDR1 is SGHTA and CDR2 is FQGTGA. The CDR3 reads CASSLRRGTEAFF. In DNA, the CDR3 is TGTGCCAGCAGCTTAAGGCGGGGCACTGAAGCTTTCTTT.

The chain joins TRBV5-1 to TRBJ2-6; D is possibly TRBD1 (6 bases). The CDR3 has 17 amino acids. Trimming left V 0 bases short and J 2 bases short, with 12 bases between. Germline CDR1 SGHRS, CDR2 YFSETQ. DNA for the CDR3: TGCGCCAGCAGCTTGGCTGACAGGATCGCTGGGGCCAACGTCCTGACTTTC. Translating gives CASSLADRIAGANVLTF.

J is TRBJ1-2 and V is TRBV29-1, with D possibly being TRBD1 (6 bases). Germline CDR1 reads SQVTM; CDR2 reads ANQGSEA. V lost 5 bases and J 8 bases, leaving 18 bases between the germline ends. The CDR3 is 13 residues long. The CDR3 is CSVPEGGLGGYTF. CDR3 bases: TGCAGCGTTCCCGAGGGGGGCCTAGGCGGCTACACCTTC.

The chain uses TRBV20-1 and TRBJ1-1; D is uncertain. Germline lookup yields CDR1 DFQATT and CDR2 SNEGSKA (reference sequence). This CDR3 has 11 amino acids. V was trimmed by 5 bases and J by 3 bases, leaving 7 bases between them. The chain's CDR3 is CSAQHDTEAFF. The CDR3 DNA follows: TGCAGTGCTCAACATGACACTGAAGCTTTCTTT.

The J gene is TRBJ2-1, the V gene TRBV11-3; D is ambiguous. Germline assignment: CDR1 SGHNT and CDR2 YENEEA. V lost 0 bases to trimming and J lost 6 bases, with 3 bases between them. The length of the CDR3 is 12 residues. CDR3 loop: CASSLDSNEQFF. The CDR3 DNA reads TGTGCCAGCAGCTTAGATAGCAATGAGCAGTTCTTC.

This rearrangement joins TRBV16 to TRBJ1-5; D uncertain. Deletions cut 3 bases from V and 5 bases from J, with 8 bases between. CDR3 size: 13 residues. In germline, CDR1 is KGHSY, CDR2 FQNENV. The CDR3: CASSHHLDQPQHF. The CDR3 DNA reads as TGTGCCAGCAGCCATCATTTGGATCAGCCCCAGCATTTT.

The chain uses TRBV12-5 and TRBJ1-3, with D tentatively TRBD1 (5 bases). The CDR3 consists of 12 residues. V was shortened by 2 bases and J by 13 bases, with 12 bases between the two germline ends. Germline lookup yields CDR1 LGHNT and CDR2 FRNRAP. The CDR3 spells CASGLLQDRIYF. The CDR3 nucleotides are TGTGCTAGTGGTTTGCTCCAAGACAGAATATATTTT.

The CDR3 DNA sequence: TGCGCCAGCAGCTTAGCGGGGGGATCCTACGAGCAGTACTTC. It yields the protein CASSLAGGSYEQYF. This chain joins TRBV5-1 and TRBJ2-7; 9 bases match TRBD2. The ends lost 2 bases at V and 1 base at J; junction bases unmatched: 1. This CDR3 is built from 14 residues. Per the germline V gene, CDR1 is SGHRS and CDR2 is YFSETQ.

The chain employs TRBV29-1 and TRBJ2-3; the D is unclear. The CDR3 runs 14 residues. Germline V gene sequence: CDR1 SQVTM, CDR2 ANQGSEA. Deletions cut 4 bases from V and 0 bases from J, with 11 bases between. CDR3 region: CSVAWLDSTDTQYF. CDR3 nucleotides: TGCAGCGTTGCGTGGCTAGATAGCACAGATACGCAGTATTTT.

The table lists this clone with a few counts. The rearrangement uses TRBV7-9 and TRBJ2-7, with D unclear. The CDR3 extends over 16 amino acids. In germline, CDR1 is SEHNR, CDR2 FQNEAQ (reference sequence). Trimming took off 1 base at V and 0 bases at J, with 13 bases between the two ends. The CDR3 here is CASSLGVGFFSYEQYF. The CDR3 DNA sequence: TGTGCCAGCAGCTTAGGGGTTGGGTTCTTCTCCTACGAGCAGTACTTC. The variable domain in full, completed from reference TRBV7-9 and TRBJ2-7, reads DTGVSQNPRHKITKRGQNVTFRCDPISEHNRLYWYRQTLGQGPEFLTYFQNEAQLEKSRLLSDRFSAERPKGSFSTLEIQRTEQGDSAMYLCASSLGVGFFSYEQYFGPGTRLTVT.

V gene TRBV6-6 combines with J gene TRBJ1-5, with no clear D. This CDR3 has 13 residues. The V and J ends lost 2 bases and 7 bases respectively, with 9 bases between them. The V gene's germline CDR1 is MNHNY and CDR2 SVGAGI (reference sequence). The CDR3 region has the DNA TGTGCCAGCAGTTACAGGGAGGGACAGCCCCAGCATTTT. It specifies CASSYREGQPQHF.

In DNA form, the CDR3 reads TGTGCCTGGAGTGCCCGGACTGAAGGGGCCAAAAACATTCAGTACTTC. It is translated as CAWSARTEGAKNIQYF. V is TRBV30 and J is TRBJ2-4; perhaps TRBD2 as D (5 bases). The CDR3 covers 16 residues. CDR1 and CDR2 from the germline V gene are GTSNPN and SVGIG (reference sequence). Trimming removed 1 base at V and 1 base at J, with 14 bases between.

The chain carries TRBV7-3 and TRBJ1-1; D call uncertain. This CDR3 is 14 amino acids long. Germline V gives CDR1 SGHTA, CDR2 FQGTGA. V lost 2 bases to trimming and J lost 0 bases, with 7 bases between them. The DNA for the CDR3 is TGTGCCAGCAGCTTATCGCGCATGAACACTGAAGCTTTCTTT. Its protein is CASSLSRMNTEAFF.

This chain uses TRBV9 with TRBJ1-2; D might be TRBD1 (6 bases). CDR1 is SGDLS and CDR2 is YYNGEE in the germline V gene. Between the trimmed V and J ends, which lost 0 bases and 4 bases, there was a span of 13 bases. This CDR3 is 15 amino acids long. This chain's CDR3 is CASSVGTESRYGYTF. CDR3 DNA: TGTGCCAGCAGCGTAGGGACAGAGTCCCGCTATGGCTACACCTTC.

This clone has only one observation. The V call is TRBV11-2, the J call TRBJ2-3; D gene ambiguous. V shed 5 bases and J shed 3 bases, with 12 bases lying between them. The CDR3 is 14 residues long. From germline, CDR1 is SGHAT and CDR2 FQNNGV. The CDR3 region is CASSLLLTTDTQYF. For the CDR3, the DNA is TGTGCCAGCAGCCTCCTTCTTACAACAGATACGCAGTATTTT.

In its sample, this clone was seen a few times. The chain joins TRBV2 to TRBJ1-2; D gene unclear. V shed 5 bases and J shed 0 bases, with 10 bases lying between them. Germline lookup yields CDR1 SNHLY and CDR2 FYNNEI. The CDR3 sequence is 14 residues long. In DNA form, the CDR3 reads TGTGCCAGCAGTAGAAAGGGAGCTAACTATGGCTACACCTTC. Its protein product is CASSRKGANYGYTF.

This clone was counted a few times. As DNA, the CDR3 is TGTGCCAGCAGTGGGCCCACTGGCCCCCTCCACTTT. Its translation: CASSGPTGPLHF. This chain joins TRBV25-1 and TRBJ1-6; D is unclear. CDR3 length: 12 amino acids. The V end lost 4 bases, the J end lost 13 bases, and 11 bases lay between the germline ends. CDR1 and CDR2 from the germline V gene are MGHDK and SYGVNS.

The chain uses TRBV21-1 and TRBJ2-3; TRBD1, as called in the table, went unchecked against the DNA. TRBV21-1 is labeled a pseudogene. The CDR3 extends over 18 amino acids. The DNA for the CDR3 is TGTGCCAGCAACAGAGCGGGACAGGGGAGATTTGGCGCAGATACGCAGTATTTT. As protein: CASNRAGQGRFGADTQYF.